These T cell receptor beta chains were read from a single sample in a study of blood T cell repertoires in COVID-19. Measured with immunoSEQ multiplex PCR; TCRdb has only the in-frame clones, and not every one. The sample lists about 370,000 clones; about 89% were seen once. The sequencing sample was made of peripheral blood. Source of these receptors: a woman aged 25-40 years with COVID-19, enrolled during active disease. The CDR3 runs from the conserved cysteine through the conserved F or W. A D gene is named only where the DNA matches it firmly. Clone size is shown for a subset of rows, as once, few, many or a class of expanded clone.

-	-	TRBV18	TRBJ2-7	11	TGTGCCAGCTCACCAGCGGGCGAGCAGTACTTC	CASSPAGEQYF
TRBD2	-	TRBV28	TRBJ2-3	17	TGTGCCAGCAGTTCGCCCGGCCTAGCGGGAGTGGCAGATACGCAGTATTTT	CASSSPGLAGVADTQYF
TRBD2	-	TRBV7-9	TRBJ2-7	17	TGTGCCAGCAGCTTGCCGGGACTAGCGGGAGTCTCTTACGAGCAGTACTTC	CASSLPGLAGVSYEQYF
TRBD2	-	TRBV10-2	TRBJ2-1	17	TGCGCCAGCAGTGACCCGGCTAGCGGGAGGGCCCTAGGGGAGCAGTTCTTC	CASSDPASGRALGEQFF
-	-	TRBV29-1	TRBJ2-7	15	TGCAGCGTTGAAGATTCTGCCAGGGGAACCTACGAGCAGTACTTC	CSVEDSARGTYEQYF
-	-	TRBV4-1	TRBJ1-5	14	TGCGCCAGCAGCCCATCACAGATCAATCAGCCCCAGCATTTT	CASSPSQINQPQHF
TRBD1	-	TRBV7-9	TRBJ2-5	14	TGTGCCAGCAGCGCGTACAGGGGGCAAGAGACCCAGTACTTC	CASSAYRGQETQYF
TRBD2	-	TRBV6-5	TRBJ2-1	15	TGTGCCAGCACGTCTGAGGGACTAGCGGGGGGGAGGGAGTTCTTC	CASTSEGLAGGREFF
-	-	TRBV18	TRBJ1-5	13	TGTGCCAGCTCAGGGAGGGTGGGTCAGCCCCAGCATTTT	CASSGRVGQPQHF
-	-	TRBV28	TRBJ1-2	15	TGTGCCAGCAGTTACGTAGGTCTAGCTAACTATGGCTACACCTTC	CASSYVGLANYGYTF
-	-	TRBV4-3	TRBJ1-2	13	TGCGCCAGCAGCCCCAGTACCAACTATGGCTACACCTTC	CASSPSTNYGYTF
TRBD2	-	TRBV27	TRBJ2-1	14	TGTGCCAGCAGTTTATTCGCGGGAGGCAATGAGCAGTTCTTC	CASSLFAGGNEQFF
TRBD1	few	TRBV5-1	TRBJ2-1	14	TGCGCCAGCAGCTGGGGACAGATTACGGTTGAGCAGTTCTTC	CASSWGQITVEQFF
-	-	TRBV10-1	TRBJ2-2	15	TGCGCCAGCAGCCTCCGGGAGATCGGAGGCGGGGAGCTGTTTTTT	CASSLREIGGGELFF
TRBD2	-	TRBV6-1	TRBJ2-5	17	TGTGCCAGCAGTGAAGGGCTACTAGCGGGAGACAGAGAGACCCAGTACTTC	CASSEGLLAGDRETQYF
TRBD2	-	TRBV4-3	TRBJ2-3	20	TGCGCCAGCAGCCAAGATTTGGCTAGCGGGAGGGCCCCACACACAGATACGCAGTATTTT	CASSQDLASGRAPHTDTQYF
TRBD2	-	TRBV3-1/TRBV3-2	TRBJ2-4	15	TGTGCCAGCAGCCAGGGACTAGCGGGAGCGGGCATTCAGTACTTC	CASSQGLAGAGIQYF
-	-	TRBV18	TRBJ2-7	13	TGTGCCAGCTCACCTATCAGCTCCTACGAGCAGTACTTC	CASSPISSYEQYF
TRBD2	-	TRBV2	TRBJ2-7	15	TGTGCCAGCAGTGAGGGACTAGCGGGGACCTACGAGCAGTACTTC	CASSEGLAGTYEQYF
TRBD2	once	TRBV7-9	TRBJ2-1	18	TGTGCCAGCAGCTTAGGCCTAGCGGGAGGGTTGTCATACAATGAGCAGTTCTTC	CASSLGLAGGLSYNEQFF
-	-	TRBV19	TRBJ1-5	13	TGTGCCAGTAGTGAGCCAGGGAATCAGCCCCAGCATTTT	CASSEPGNQPQHF
-	-	TRBV6-5	TRBJ2-7	15	TGTGCCAGCAGCCGGACCCAGGGGATTGGTCGCGAGCAGTACTTC	CASSRTQGIGREQYF
TRBD1	-	TRBV2	TRBJ2-7	13	TGTGCCAGCAGTCGGGACAGAACCTACGAGCAGTACTTC	CASSRDRTYEQYF